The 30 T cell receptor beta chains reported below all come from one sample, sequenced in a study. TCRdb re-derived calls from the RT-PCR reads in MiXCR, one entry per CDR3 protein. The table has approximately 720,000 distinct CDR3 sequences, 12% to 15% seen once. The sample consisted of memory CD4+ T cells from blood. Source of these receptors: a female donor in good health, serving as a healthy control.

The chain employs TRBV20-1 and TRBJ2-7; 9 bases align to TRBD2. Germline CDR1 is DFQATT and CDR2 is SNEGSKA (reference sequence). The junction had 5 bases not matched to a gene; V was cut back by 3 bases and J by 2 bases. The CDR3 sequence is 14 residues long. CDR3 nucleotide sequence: TGCAGTGCTAGCCCGGGACTAGCCACCTACGAGCAGTACTTC. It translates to CSASPGLATYEQYF.

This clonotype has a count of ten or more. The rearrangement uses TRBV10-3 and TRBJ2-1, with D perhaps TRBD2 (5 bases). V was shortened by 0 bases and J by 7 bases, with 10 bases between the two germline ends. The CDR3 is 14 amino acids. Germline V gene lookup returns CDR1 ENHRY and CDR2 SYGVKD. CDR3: CAISESARGNEQFF. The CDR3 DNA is TGTGCCATCAGTGAGTCTGCTAGAGGGAATGAGCAGTTCTTC.

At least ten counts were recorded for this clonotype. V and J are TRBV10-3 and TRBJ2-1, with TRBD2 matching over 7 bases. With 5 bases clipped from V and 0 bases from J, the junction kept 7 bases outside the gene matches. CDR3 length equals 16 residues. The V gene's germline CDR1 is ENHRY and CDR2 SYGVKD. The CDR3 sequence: CAISPSGLGSYNEQFF. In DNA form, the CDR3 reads TGTGCCATCAGTCCCAGCGGACTAGGCTCCTACAATGAGCAGTTCTTC.

CDR3 residues: CASSILPQDNSYEQYF. Here the CDR3 DNA reads TGTGCCAGCAGCATCCTACCGCAGGACAACTCCTACGAGCAGTACTTC. The gene calls are TRBV7-8 and TRBJ2-7, with D possibly being TRBD1 (5 bases). The CDR3 is made up of 16 amino acids. Trimming took off 5 bases at V and 0 bases at J, with 17 bases between the two ends. Per germline, CDR1 SGHVS and CDR2 FQNEAQ.

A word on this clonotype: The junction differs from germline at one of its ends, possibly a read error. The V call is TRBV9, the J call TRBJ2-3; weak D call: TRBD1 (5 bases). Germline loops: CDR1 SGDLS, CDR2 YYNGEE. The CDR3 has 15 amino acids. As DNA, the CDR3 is TGTGCCAGCAGCGTAGGCCCAGGGTGGGATGCTACGCAGAATTTT. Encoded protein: CASSVGPGWDATQNF.

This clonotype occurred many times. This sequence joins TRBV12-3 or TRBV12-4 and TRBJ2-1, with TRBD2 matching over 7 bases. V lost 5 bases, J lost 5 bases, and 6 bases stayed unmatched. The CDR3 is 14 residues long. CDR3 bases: TGTGCCAGCAGTGTTATGGGGAGGGACAATGAGCAGTTCTTC. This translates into CASSVMGRDNEQFF.

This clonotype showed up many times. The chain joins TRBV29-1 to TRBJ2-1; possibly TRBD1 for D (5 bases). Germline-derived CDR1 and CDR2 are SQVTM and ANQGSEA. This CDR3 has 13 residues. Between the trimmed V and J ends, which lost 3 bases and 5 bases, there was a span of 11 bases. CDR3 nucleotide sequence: TGCAGCGTTGACAGACAGACCAACAATGAGCAGTTCTTC. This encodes CSVDRQTNNEQFF.

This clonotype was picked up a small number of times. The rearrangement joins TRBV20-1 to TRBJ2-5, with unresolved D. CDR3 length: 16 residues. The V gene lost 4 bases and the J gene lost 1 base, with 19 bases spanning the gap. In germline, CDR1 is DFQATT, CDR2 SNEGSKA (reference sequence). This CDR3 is CSATPLGANSQETQYF. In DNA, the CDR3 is TGCAGTGCTACACCTCTGGGCGCCAATTCCCAAGAGACCCAGTACTTC.

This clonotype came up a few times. DNA for the CDR3: TGTGCCACCAGCAGAGATCTTAGGAGAGAGGGAGGTACTGAAGCTTTCTTT. This translates into CATSRDLRREGGTEAFF. This chain uses TRBV15 with TRBJ1-1; D gene ambiguous. In germline, CDR1 is LNHNV, CDR2 YYDKDF (reference sequence). The CDR3 covers 17 residues. The V and J ends lost 0 bases and 5 bases respectively, with 19 bases between them.

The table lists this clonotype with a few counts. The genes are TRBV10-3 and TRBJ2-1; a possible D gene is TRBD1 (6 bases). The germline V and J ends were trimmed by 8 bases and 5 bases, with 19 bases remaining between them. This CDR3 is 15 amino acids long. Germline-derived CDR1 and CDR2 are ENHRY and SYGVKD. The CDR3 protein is CAIQGIGQTNNEQFF. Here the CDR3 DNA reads TGTGCCATCCAGGGCATCGGACAGACCAACAATGAGCAGTTCTTC.

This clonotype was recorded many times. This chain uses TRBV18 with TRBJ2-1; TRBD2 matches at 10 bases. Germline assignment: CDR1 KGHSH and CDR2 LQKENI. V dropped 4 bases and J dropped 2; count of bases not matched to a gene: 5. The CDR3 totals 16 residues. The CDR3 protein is CASSRSSGSTYNEQFF. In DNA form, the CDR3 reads TGTGCCAGCTCACGTTCTAGCGGGAGCACCTACAATGAGCAGTTCTTC.

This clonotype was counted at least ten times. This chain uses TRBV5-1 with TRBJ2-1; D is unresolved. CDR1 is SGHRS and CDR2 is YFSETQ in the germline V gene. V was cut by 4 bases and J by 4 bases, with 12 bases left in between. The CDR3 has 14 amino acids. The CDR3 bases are TGCGCCAGCAGCCAAACCCAGGTATACAATGAGCAGTTCTTC. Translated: CASSQTQVYNEQFF.

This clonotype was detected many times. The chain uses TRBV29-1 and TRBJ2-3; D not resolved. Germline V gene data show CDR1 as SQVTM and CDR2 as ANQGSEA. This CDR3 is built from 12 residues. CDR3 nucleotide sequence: TGCAGTGCGGCGGATAGCACAGATACGCAGTATTTT. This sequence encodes CSAADSTDTQYF.

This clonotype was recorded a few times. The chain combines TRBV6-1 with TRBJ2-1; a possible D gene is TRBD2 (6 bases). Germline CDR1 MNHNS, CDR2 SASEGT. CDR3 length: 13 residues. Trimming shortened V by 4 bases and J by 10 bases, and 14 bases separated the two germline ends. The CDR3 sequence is CASSAHLAYEQFF. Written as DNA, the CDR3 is TGTGCCAGCAGTGCACACCTAGCGTACGAGCAGTTCTTC.

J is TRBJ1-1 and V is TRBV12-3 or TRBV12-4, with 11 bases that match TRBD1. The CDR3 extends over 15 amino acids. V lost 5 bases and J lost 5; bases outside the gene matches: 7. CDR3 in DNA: TGTGCCAGCAGTGGGACAGGGGGAGGGGGAACTGAAGCTTTCTTT. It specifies CASSGTGGGGTEAFF.

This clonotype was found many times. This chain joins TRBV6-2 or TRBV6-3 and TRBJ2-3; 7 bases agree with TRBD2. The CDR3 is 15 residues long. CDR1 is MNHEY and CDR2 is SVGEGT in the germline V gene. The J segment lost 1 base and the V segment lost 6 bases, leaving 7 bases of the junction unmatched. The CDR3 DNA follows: TGTGCCAGCAGACCCGACGGACTAGGCACAGATACGCAGTATTTT. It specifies CASRPDGLGTDTQYF.

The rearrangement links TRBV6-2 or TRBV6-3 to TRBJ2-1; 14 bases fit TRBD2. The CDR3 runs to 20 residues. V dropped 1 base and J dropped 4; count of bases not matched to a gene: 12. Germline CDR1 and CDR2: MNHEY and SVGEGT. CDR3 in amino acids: CASSYFSPGLAGEIYNEQFF. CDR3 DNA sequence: TGTGCCAGCAGTTACTTTTCGCCGGGACTAGCGGGAGAAATATACAATGAGCAGTTCTTC.

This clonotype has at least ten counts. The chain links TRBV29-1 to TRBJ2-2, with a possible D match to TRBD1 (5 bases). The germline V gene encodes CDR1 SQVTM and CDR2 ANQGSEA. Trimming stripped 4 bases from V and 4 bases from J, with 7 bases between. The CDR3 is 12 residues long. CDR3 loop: CSVARGTGELFF. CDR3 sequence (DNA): TGCAGCGTTGCAAGGGGCACCGGGGAGCTGTTTTTT.

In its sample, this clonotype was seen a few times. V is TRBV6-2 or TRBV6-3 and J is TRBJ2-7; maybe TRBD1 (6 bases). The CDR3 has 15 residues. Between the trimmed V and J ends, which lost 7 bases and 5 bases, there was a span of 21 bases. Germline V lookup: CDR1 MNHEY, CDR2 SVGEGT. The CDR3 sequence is CASKPTGSFLHEQYF. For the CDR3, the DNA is TGTGCCAGCAAACCTACAGGGTCCTTTCTCCACGAGCAGTACTTC.

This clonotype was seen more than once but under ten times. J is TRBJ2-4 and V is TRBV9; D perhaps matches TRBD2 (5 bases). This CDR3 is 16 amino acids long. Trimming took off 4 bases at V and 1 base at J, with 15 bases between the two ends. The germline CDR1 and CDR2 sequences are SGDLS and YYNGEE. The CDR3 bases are TGTGCCAGCAGCCCGGTGGCGAGGGCGGCCAAAAACATTCAGTACTTC. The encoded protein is CASSPVARAAKNIQYF.

The CDR3 region has the DNA TGTGCCAGCAGTTCTGCCCCGGGACAGGGAACCTATGGCTACACCTTC. This translates into CASSSAPGQGTYGYTF. The chain couples TRBV6-2 or TRBV6-3 to TRBJ1-2; TRBD1 aligns across 9 bases. V was clipped by 4 bases and J by 4 bases; unmatched bases: 10. This CDR3 has 16 residues. CDR1 and CDR2 (germline): MNHEY, SVGEGT.

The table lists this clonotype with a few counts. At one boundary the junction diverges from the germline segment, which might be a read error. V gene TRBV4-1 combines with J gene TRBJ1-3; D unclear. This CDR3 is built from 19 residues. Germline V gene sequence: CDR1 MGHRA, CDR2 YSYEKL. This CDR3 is CASTQFTLGVSNSGNTIYF. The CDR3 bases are TGCGCCAGCACCCAATTTACTCTTGGGGTCTCGAACTCTGGAAACACCATATATTTT.

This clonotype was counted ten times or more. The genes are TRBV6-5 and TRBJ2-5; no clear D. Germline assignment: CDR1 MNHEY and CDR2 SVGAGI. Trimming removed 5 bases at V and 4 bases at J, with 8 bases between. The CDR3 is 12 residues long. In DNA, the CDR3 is TGTGCCAGCAGTAACCAGAGAGAGACCCAGTACTTC. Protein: CASSNQRETQYF.

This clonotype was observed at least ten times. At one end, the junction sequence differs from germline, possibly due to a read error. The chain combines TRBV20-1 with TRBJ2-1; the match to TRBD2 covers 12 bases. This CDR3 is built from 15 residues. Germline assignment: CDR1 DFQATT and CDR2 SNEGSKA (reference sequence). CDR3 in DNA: TGCAGTGCGAGAGAGACTAGCGGGAGTAACGATGAGCAGTTCTTC. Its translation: CSARETSGSNDEQFF.

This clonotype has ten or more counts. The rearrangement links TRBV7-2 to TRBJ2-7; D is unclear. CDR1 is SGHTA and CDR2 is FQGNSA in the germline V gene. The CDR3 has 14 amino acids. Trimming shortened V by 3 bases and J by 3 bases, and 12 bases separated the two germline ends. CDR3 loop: CASSFTGPRYEQYF. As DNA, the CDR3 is TGTGCCAGCAGCTTTACCGGGCCGCGCTACGAGCAGTACTTC.

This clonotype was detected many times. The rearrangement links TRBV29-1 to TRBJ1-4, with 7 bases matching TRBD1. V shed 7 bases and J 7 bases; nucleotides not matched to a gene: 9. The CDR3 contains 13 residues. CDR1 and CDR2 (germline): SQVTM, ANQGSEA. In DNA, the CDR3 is TGCAGCGCCCAGACAGGGTATTCTGAAAAACTGTTTTTT. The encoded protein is CSAQTGYSEKLFF.

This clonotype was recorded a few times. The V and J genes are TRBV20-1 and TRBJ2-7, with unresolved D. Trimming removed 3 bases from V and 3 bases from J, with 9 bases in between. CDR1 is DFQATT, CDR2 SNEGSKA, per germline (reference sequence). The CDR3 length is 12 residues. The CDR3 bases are TGCAGTGCTAGCGGTGGCGGCTACGAGCAGTACTTC. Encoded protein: CSASGGGYEQYF.

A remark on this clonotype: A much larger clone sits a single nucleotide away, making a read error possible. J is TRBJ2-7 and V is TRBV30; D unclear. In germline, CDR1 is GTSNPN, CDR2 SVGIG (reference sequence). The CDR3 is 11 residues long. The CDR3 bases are TGTGCCTGGGGGCCCTCCTACAAGCAGTACTTC. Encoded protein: CAWGPSYKQYF.

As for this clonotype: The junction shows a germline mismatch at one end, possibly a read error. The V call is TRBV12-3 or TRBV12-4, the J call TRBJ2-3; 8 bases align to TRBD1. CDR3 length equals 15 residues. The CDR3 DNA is TGTGCCAGCAGTCAGAGACAGGGGAGCACAGATACGCAGTGTTTT. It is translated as CASSQRQGSTDTQCF.

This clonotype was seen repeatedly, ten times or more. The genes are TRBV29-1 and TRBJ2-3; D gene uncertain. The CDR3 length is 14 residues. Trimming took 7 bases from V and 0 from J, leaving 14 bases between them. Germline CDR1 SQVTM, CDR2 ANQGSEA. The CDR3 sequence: CSAQRGESTDTQYF. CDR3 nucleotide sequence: TGCAGCGCCCAGCGCGGAGAAAGCACAGATACGCAGTATTTT.